The next 21 T cell receptor beta chains were all read from a single sample in a study of Ad26.COV2.S vaccination and SARS-CoV-2 variants. This table comes from immunoSEQ multiplex PCR, and its TCRdb copy is limited to in-frame clones, with some not included. The sample records 350,000 to 500,000 clones, 75% to 95% being singletons. Noted treatment: roughly 19 received Ad26.COV2.S at low or high dose, single or two shots; 5 received placebo; per-sample allocation not given. At day 63 after the first vaccine or placebo injection, samples were drawn. The sample was peripheral blood, taken in a trial of Ad26.COV2.S vaccine versus placebo. The receptor set was obtained from a person between 18 and 65 years old who received the Ad26.COV2.S COVID-19 vaccine or a placebo.

The V call is TRBV4-2, the J call TRBJ1-2, with D hard to call. The CDR3 length is 15 residues. The V end was cut by 0 bases, the J end by 0 bases, with 8 bases between. Germline V lookup: CDR1 LGHNA, CDR2 YNFKEQ. CDR3 coding DNA: TGTGCCAGCAGCCAAGATTGGGGAGCTAACTATGGCTACACCTTC. This translates into CASSQDWGANYGYTF.

The chain combines TRBV9 with TRBJ1-1; unclear D gene. Per the germline V gene, CDR1 is SGDLS and CDR2 is YYNGEE. Between the trimmed V and J ends, which lost 4 bases and 3 bases, there was a span of 10 bases. The CDR3 spans 13 residues. In DNA, the CDR3 is TGTGCCAGCAGCCTCACCCGGGACACTGAAGCTTTCTTT. Its protein is CASSLTRDTEAFF.

This sequence joins TRBV29-1 and TRBJ1-2; the match to TRBD1 covers 7 bases. This CDR3 is 14 amino acids long. Trimming at V came to 5 bases and at J to 8 bases, leaving 14 bases not matched to a gene. Germline V gene sequence: CDR1 SQVTM, CDR2 ANQGSEA. This CDR3 is CSVSRTGLGGGYTF. The CDR3 DNA sequence: TGCAGCGTTTCCAGGACAGGCCTGGGAGGCGGCTACACCTTC.

The rearrangement uses TRBV27 and TRBJ1-6, with D hard to call. CDR1 is MNHEY, CDR2 SMNVEV, per germline (reference sequence). Trimming removed 0 bases at V and 1 base at J, with 4 bases between. The CDR3 sequence is 15 residues long. The CDR3: CASSLSGSYNSPLHF. The DNA of the CDR3 is TGTGCCAGCAGTTTATCGGGATCCTATAATTCACCCCTCCACTTT.

The chain carries TRBV7-9 and TRBJ2-5; a possible D gene is TRBD2 (6 bases). The germline gives CDR1 SEHNR, CDR2 FQNEAQ (reference sequence). Between the trimmed V and J ends, which lost 5 bases and 3 bases, there was a span of 19 bases. The CDR3 contains 16 residues. CDR3 residues: CASSPRTTALKETQYF. The CDR3 region has the DNA TGTGCCAGCAGCCCCCGGACTACGGCCTTAAAAGAGACCCAGTACTTC.

The V and J genes are TRBV28 and TRBJ2-3; 8 bases agree with TRBD2. V lost 3 bases, J lost 3 bases, and 5 bases stayed unmatched. Germline V CDR1 and CDR2: MDHEN, SYDVKM. The CDR3 length is 15 residues. The CDR3 nucleotides read TGTGCCAGCAGTTTGACTAGCGCGAGGACAGATACGCAGTATTTT. The encoded protein is CASSLTSARTDTQYF.

The chain couples TRBV5-5 to TRBJ1-5; D is uncertain. The V end lost 0 bases, the J end lost 0 bases, and 7 bases lay between the germline ends. Germline values: CDR1 SGHKS, CDR2 YYEKEE (reference sequence). This CDR3 comprises 15 residues. This chain's CDR3 is CASSLGSISNQPQHF. DNA of the CDR3: TGTGCCAGCAGCTTGGGCAGCATTAGCAATCAGCCCCAGCATTTT.

The gene calls are TRBV4-2 and TRBJ2-2; D is unresolved. With 0 bases removed from V and 3 bases from J, the gap between germline ends came to 5 bases. The CDR3 length is 14 residues. CDR1 and CDR2 (germline): LGHNA, YNFKEQ. The DNA of the CDR3 is TGTGCCAGCAGCCAAGAGCGATACACCGGGGAGCTGTTTTTT. This codes for CASSQERYTGELFF.

The chain joins TRBV19 to TRBJ1-1; 7 bases map to TRBD1. The germline CDR1 and CDR2 sequences are LNHDA and SQIVND (reference sequence). This CDR3 has 16 amino acids. Trimming at V came to 0 bases and at J to 1 base, leaving 5 bases not matched to a gene. Here the CDR3 reads CASSIDLDRKNTEAFF. The CDR3 region has the DNA TGTGCCAGTAGTATAGATCTGGACAGGAAGAACACTGAAGCTTTCTTT.

The V gene is TRBV7-3, the J gene TRBJ1-1; no clear D. Germline V gene data show CDR1 as SGHTA and CDR2 as FQGTGA. Trimming left V 5 bases short and J 4 bases short, with 14 bases between. This CDR3 is built from 14 residues. The CDR3 loop is CASSKTGWGTEAFF. The DNA for the CDR3 is TGTGCCAGCAGCAAAACCGGGTGGGGCACTGAAGCTTTCTTT.

V and J are TRBV5-5 and TRBJ2-3; D is undetermined. V lost 3 bases to trimming and J lost 2 bases, with 7 bases between them. CDR1 is SGHKS, CDR2 YYEKEE, per germline (reference sequence). This CDR3 has 13 residues. The CDR3 sequence: CASSYQNTDTQYF. The CDR3, as DNA: TGTGCCAGCAGCTACCAGAACACAGATACGCAGTATTTT.

The J gene is TRBJ2-3, the V gene TRBV18; D tentatively reads TRBD1 or TRBD2 (6 bases each). The CDR3 extends over 18 amino acids. Per germline, CDR1 KGHSH and CDR2 LQKENI. Trimming stripped 3 bases from V and 1 base from J, with 20 bases between. CDR3 DNA: TGTGCCAGCTCACCTCGAACAGGGTCGTCGGGAGGCACAGATACGCAGTATTTT. Its protein product is CASSPRTGSSGGTDTQYF.

The chain couples TRBV6-6 to TRBJ2-1, with 10 nucleotides matching TRBD1. V trimming: 6 bases; J trimming: 5 bases; junction bases outside the gene matches: 4. The germline V gene has CDR1 MNHNY and CDR2 SVGAGI (reference sequence). This CDR3 has 14 amino acids. This chain's CDR3 is CASRRQGADNEQFF. CDR3 DNA sequence: TGTGCCAGCAGAAGACAGGGGGCTGACAATGAGCAGTTCTTC.

The gene calls are TRBV15 and TRBJ2-1, with 8 nucleotides matching TRBD2. The CDR3 runs to 15 residues. Germline values: CDR1 LNHNV, CDR2 YYDKDF (reference sequence). V gave up 0 bases and J gave up 6 bases; unmatched junction bases: 4. CDR3 DNA sequence: TGTGCCACCAGCAGAGAGGCGACTAGCGTCAATGAGCAGTTCTTC. It yields the protein CATSREATSVNEQFF.

The chain is built from TRBV7-2 and TRBJ2-7; no firm D call. Germline CDR1 is SGHTA and CDR2 is FQGNSA. The length of the CDR3 is 13 residues. Trimming took off 0 bases at V and 6 bases at J, with 9 bases between the two ends. CDR3 region: CASSLAVRPEQYF. DNA for the CDR3: TGTGCCAGCAGCTTAGCGGTTAGACCCGAGCAGTACTTC.

This chain connects TRBV21-1 to TRBJ1-5. TRBV21-1 is assigned pseudogene status. The CDR3 extends over 15 amino acids. The DNA of the CDR3 is TGTGCCAGCAGCAATCCCCCATATAGCAATCAGCCCCAGCATTTT. The encoded protein is CASSNPPYSNQPQHF.

J is TRBJ1-2 and V is TRBV27; possible D gene TRBD1, 5 bases. Trimming stripped 0 bases from V and 2 bases from J, with 13 bases between. This CDR3 contains 16 residues. In germline, CDR1 is MNHEY, CDR2 SMNVEV (reference sequence). The CDR3 here is CASSLSAGQPNYGYTF. The CDR3 DNA reads TGTGCCAGCAGTTTATCGGCAGGGCAGCCAAACTATGGCTACACCTTC.

The rearrangement joins TRBV29-1 to TRBJ1-2; a possible D gene is TRBD1 (6 bases). Germline CDR1 reads SQVTM; CDR2 reads ANQGSEA. The CDR3 is 13 residues long. Trimming stripped 5 bases from V and 4 bases from J, with 14 bases between. This CDR3 reads CSVLTGSPYGYTF. CDR3 nucleotides: TGCAGCGTTCTAACAGGGTCTCCCTATGGCTACACCTTC.

This clone showed up just once. The chain carries TRBV5-6 and TRBJ2-2; D is possibly TRBD1 or TRBD2 (6 bases each). V gave up 1 base and J gave up 5 bases, with 18 bases separating them. The germline gives CDR1 SGHDT, CDR2 YYEEEE. The CDR3 sequence is 17 residues long. As DNA, the CDR3 is TGTGCCAGCAGCTTGTTGGGATGGGGGGCTGGAACCGGGGAGCTGTTTTTT. It codes for CASSLLGWGAGTGELFF. The full variable domain, in which reference TRBV5-6 and TRBJ2-2 provide the parts outside the CDR3, is DAGVTQSPTHLIKTRGQQVTLRCSPKSGHDTVSWYQQALGQGPQFIFQYYEEEERQRGNFPDRFSGHQFPNYSSELNVNALLLGDSALYLCASSLLGWGAGTGELFFGEGSRLTVL.

The V call is TRBV5-1, the J call TRBJ1-2; D is uncertain. CDR1 and CDR2 from the germline V gene are SGHRS and YFSETQ. The CDR3 covers 14 residues. V shed 5 bases and J shed 0 bases, with 11 bases lying between them. The CDR3: CASRAQPSNYGYTF. For the CDR3, the DNA is TGCGCCAGCAGGGCGCAGCCCTCTAACTATGGCTACACCTTC.

The CDR3 loop is CASSSDNLSKHEQYF. CDR3 sequence (DNA): TGTGCCAGCTCATCAGACAACCTCTCCAAGCACGAGCAGTACTTC. The chain employs TRBV18 and TRBJ2-7; unclear D gene. CDR1 and CDR2 from the germline V gene are KGHSH and LQKENI. Trimming left V 5 bases short and J 5 bases short, with 19 bases between. The CDR3 contains 15 residues.